This T cell receptor (beta chain) is drawn from a study of OX40 agonist ivuxolimab in advanced cancers. Profiling relied on immunoSEQ multiplex PCR, and the TCRdb table lists in-frame clones only, not all of them. The sample holds tens of thousands of clones, roughly 90% seen once. This CDR3 comprises 14 residues. From germline, CDR1 is SEHNR and CDR2 FQNEAQ (reference sequence). V dropped 4 bases and J dropped 2; count of bases not matched to a gene: 3. This clonotype originated in an adult with an advanced solid tumor such as melanoma, head and neck, liver or kidney cancer. This chain links TRBV7-9 with TRBJ2-5, with 8 bases fitting TRBD1. The sequenced sample was CD4+ or CD8+ T cells sorted from blood, obtained in a trial of the OX40 agonist ivuxolimab. This CDR3 reads CASSSTGGQETQYF. The DNA of the CDR3 is TGTGCCAGCAGCTCAACAGGGGGGCAAGAGACCCAGTACTTC.